This TCR beta chain emerged from a study of early T cells in non-severe SARS-CoV-2 infection. The TCR library protocol was used to attach unique molecular identifiers. These identifiers were attached to individual cDNA molecules. TCRdb re-derived calls from the 5' RACE reads in MiXCR, one entry per CDR3 protein. This table holds 75,000 to 100,000 distinct CDR3 sequences, around a sixth found once. Study-level points and caveats: VDJdb matching favored anti-spike CD8 responses, missing private and CD4 specificities.

This clonotype was observed a handful of times. Its specificity is not known. The receptor was isolated from an adult who was a healthcare worker with PCR-confirmed SARS-CoV-2 infection or an uninfected control (not recorded which). The specimen was whole blood.

The chain's CDR3 is CASSPGTGGLPNTGELFF. In DNA, the CDR3 is TGTGCCAGCTCACCCGGGACAGGGGGTTTACCGAACACCGGGGAGCTGTTTTTT. The chain recombines TRBV18 with TRBJ2-2; 11 nucleotides agree with TRBD1. CDR1 KGHSH and CDR2 LQKENI come from the germline V gene. Losses at the gene ends were 3 bases for V and 0 bases for J; bases not matched to a gene: 6. CDR3 length equals 18 residues. The full variable domain, its missing parts supplied by reference TRBV18 and TRBJ2-2, is NAGVMQNPRHLVRRRGQEARLRCSPMKGHSHVYWYRQLPEEGLKFMVYLQKENIIDESGMPKERFSAEFPKEGPSILRIQQVVRGDSAAYFCASSPGTGGLPNTGELFFGEGSRLTVL.